Following are 21 T cell receptor beta chains from one sample sequenced in a study of blood T cell repertoires in COVID-19. The method was immunoSEQ multiplex PCR; TCRdb's version includes in-frame clones alone and lacks a portion of them. The repertoire holds almost 30,000 clones, with over 70% as singletons. The specimen was peripheral blood. These receptors all come from a woman aged 70 to 79 with acute or convalescent COVID-19.

The chain uses TRBV5-4 and TRBJ1-1; D is perhaps TRBD1 (6 bases). This CDR3 region has 14 residues. Trimming shortened V by 3 bases and J by 1 base, and 10 bases separated the two germline ends. Germline V gene lookup returns CDR1 SGHNT and CDR2 YYREEE (reference sequence). The CDR3 DNA sequence: TGTGCCAGCAGCTCCGGGACACGGAACACTGAAGCTTTCTTT. Its protein is CASSSGTRNTEAFF.

The chain has TRBV7-3 and TRBJ2-2; 10 bases are a match to TRBD2. The CDR3 is 17 amino acids. Germline loops: CDR1 SGHTA, CDR2 FQGTGA. Losses at the gene ends were 2 bases for V and 5 bases for J; bases not matched to a gene: 8. CDR3 in amino acids: CASSLVSSGSGTGELFF. The CDR3 bases are TGTGCCAGCAGCTTAGTGTCTAGCGGGAGTGGTACCGGGGAGCTGTTTTTT.

This clone was seen only once. The chain has TRBV5-5 and TRBJ2-7; a weak D match, TRBD2 (6 bases). There are 12 residues in the CDR3. Germline CDR1 is SGHKS and CDR2 is YYEKEE (reference sequence). V lost 4 bases to trimming and J lost 4 bases, with 9 bases between them. The CDR3 DNA is TGTGCCAGCAGCACGGGGACTTACGAGCAGTACTTC. Its protein product is CASSTGTYEQYF.

The rearrangement links TRBV6-1 to TRBJ1-2, with D maybe TRBD1 (5 bases). Between the trimmed V and J ends, which lost 3 bases and 4 bases, there was a span of 12 bases. Germline V lookup: CDR1 MNHNS, CDR2 SASEGT. This CDR3 comprises 14 residues. The CDR3 protein is CASSESRGSYGYTF. Here the CDR3 DNA reads TGTGCCAGCAGTGAGTCGCGGGGGAGCTATGGCTACACCTTC.

V usage is TRBV6-1 and J usage is TRBJ2-7, with D possibly being TRBD2 (5 bases). The germline gives CDR1 MNHNS, CDR2 SASEGT. The ends were cut back, 1 base at V and 9 bases at J, with 13 bases in the middle. The CDR3 is 13 amino acids. The CDR3 DNA reads TGTGCCAGCAGTGAAGACTGGAGGACGGGGCAGTACTTC. Residues: CASSEDWRTGQYF.

The rearrangement uses TRBV5-3 and TRBJ2-3, with 12 nucleotides matching TRBD2. TRBV5-3 carries the ORF label, with uncertain function. Losses at the gene ends were 4 bases for V and 0 bases for J; bases not matched to a gene: 9. This CDR3 is 18 amino acids long. CDR3 nucleotide sequence: TGTGCCAGAAGCGAGGCACTAGCGGGAGGTTCTAGCACAGATACGCAGTATTTT. It yields the protein CARSEALAGGSSTDTQYF.

In DNA form, the CDR3 reads TGTGCCAGCAGCGGGGAACTAGCGGCTAGCACAGATACGCAGTATTTT. Translating gives CASSGELAASTDTQYF. The chain has TRBV9 and TRBJ2-3; 8 bases match TRBD2. V was clipped by 3 bases and J by 0 bases; unmatched bases: 6. Germline-derived CDR1 and CDR2 are SGDLS and YYNGEE. The CDR3 length is 16 residues.

The chain couples TRBV27 to TRBJ2-2; 13 bases are shared with TRBD2. The germline V gene encodes CDR1 MNHEY and CDR2 SMNVEV (reference sequence). The CDR3 extends over 17 amino acids. The junction had 3 bases not matched to a gene; V was cut back by 5 bases and J by 0 bases. CDR3 nucleotide sequence: TGTGCCAGCAGTAGACTAGCGGGGGGCCCGAACACCGGGGAGCTGTTTTTT. The encoded protein is CASSRLAGGPNTGELFF.

This clone occurred a few times. V is TRBV6-6 and J is TRBJ1-5; no clear D gene. This CDR3 is 16 amino acids long. V shed 4 bases and J shed 4 bases, with 17 bases lying between them. The germline gives CDR1 MNHNY, CDR2 SVGAGI (reference sequence). In nucleotides, the CDR3 is TGTGCCAGCAGTTCACACCAGACATTTGATAATCAGCCCCAGCATTTT. Translating it yields CASSSHQTFDNQPQHF.

The rearrangement links TRBV10-3 to TRBJ2-3; 11 nucleotides match TRBD1. Per germline, CDR1 ENHRY and CDR2 SYGVKD. V gave up 0 bases and J gave up 3 bases; unmatched junction bases: 2. There are 16 residues in the CDR3. The CDR3 is CAISESGQGGTDTQYF. CDR3 DNA sequence: TGTGCCATCAGTGAGTCGGGACAGGGGGGAACAGATACGCAGTATTTT.

The chain links TRBV5-1 to TRBJ1-2; 10 nucleotides align to TRBD1. This CDR3 is built from 14 residues. Germline CDR1 reads SGHRS; CDR2 reads YFSETQ. After removal of 4 bases from V and 7 bases from J, the junction contained 7 bases not matched to a gene. Written as DNA, the CDR3 is TGCGCCAGCAGCCCATCCGGGACAGGGGCTGGCTACACCTTC. It specifies CASSPSGTGAGYTF.

The chain employs TRBV7-6 and TRBJ2-5; tentative D call: TRBD1 (6 bases). V lost 5 bases, J lost 4 bases, and 14 bases lay in between. Germline values: CDR1 SGHVS, CDR2 FNYEAQ. This CDR3 contains 14 residues. The chain's CDR3 is CASSQTGRGETQYF. The CDR3 DNA sequence: TGTGCCAGCAGCCAGACAGGAAGGGGAGAGACCCAGTACTTC.

This clone appeared once. The V gene is TRBV18, the J gene TRBJ2-1; D perhaps matches TRBD2 (5 bases). The CDR3 has 15 residues. Germline values: CDR1 KGHSH, CDR2 LQKENI. The V gene lost 0 bases and the J gene lost 5 bases, with 11 bases spanning the gap. CDR3 residues: CASSPPGSWDNEQFF. The CDR3 coding sequence is TGTGCCAGCTCACCACCGGGGAGTTGGGACAATGAGCAGTTCTTC.

The chain carries TRBV5-6 and TRBJ1-2, with 9 bases matching TRBD1. The CDR3 has 16 amino acids. Unmatched junction bases numbered 8, after V lost 4 bases and J lost 1 base. The germline V gene encodes CDR1 SGHDT and CDR2 YYEEEE. CDR3 nucleotides: TGTGCCAGCAGCCCATCCGACAGGGGGTATAACTATGGCTACACCTTC. Encoded protein: CASSPSDRGYNYGYTF.

The gene calls are TRBV30 and TRBJ2-1; TRBD2 is a possible D gene (6 bases). Per the germline V gene, CDR1 is GTSNPN and CDR2 is SVGIG (reference sequence). Trimming took 1 base from V and 8 from J, leaving 12 bases between them. The CDR3 totals 13 residues. CDR3 sequence: CAWSGGREHEQFF. Written as DNA, the CDR3 is TGTGCCTGGAGTGGGGGTCGGGAGCATGAGCAGTTCTTC.

The gene calls are TRBV9 and TRBJ2-1; TRBD1 matches at 12 bases. V shed 4 bases and J 5 bases; nucleotides not matched to a gene: 19. Per the germline V gene, CDR1 is SGDLS and CDR2 is YYNGEE. CDR3 length equals 20 residues. The CDR3 sequence: CASSSPGQGAQRENNNEQFF. Here the CDR3 DNA reads TGTGCCAGCAGCTCCCCGGGACAGGGGGCTCAGCGGGAGAATAACAATGAGCAGTTCTTC.

V and J are TRBV11-3 and TRBJ2-2; TRBD2 aligns across 9 bases. This CDR3 is built from 16 residues. Losses at the gene ends were 10 bases for V and 7 bases for J; bases not matched to a gene: 16. Germline-derived CDR1 and CDR2 are SGHNT and YENEEA. CDR3 in amino acids: CATLHGRGGKHGELFF. The CDR3, as DNA: TGTGCCACCCTTCACGGGCGGGGGGGCAAGCACGGGGAGCTGTTTTTT.

This rearrangement joins TRBV5-1 to TRBJ2-1, with D unclear. This CDR3 has 14 residues. Germline V gene data show CDR1 as SGHRS and CDR2 as YFSETQ. Trimming cost V 0 bases and J 5 bases, with 9 bases left between them. The CDR3 spells CASSLALRNNEQFF. CDR3 nucleotides: TGCGCCAGCAGCTTGGCTTTGCGGAACAATGAGCAGTTCTTC.

This chain links TRBV11-3 with TRBJ2-1, with 14 bases fitting TRBD2. The germline gives CDR1 SGHNT, CDR2 YENEEA. The V segment lost 4 bases and the J segment 2 bases; nucleotides outside the gene matches: 4. The CDR3 runs to 17 residues. CDR3 in amino acids: CASSWGLAGAPYNEQFF. Written as DNA, the CDR3 is TGTGCCAGCAGCTGGGGACTAGCGGGAGCCCCCTACAATGAGCAGTTCTTC. Based on the CDR3 plus reference TRBV11-3 and TRBJ2-1, the full variable domain is EAGVVQSPRYKIIEKKQPVAFWCNPISGHNTLYWYLQNLGQGPELLIRYENEEAVDDSQLPKDRFSAERLKGVDSTLKIQPAELGDSAVYLCASSWGLAGAPYNEQFFGPGTRLTVL.

This sequence joins TRBV7-9 and TRBJ2-7, with D possibly being TRBD1 (6 bases). V was clipped by 0 bases and J by 5 bases, with 8 bases between them. CDR1 and CDR2 from the germline V gene are SEHNR and FQNEAQ (reference sequence). The CDR3 length is 13 residues. CDR3 residues: CASSLAPGDEQYF. Written as DNA, the CDR3 is TGTGCCAGCAGCTTAGCCCCAGGGGACGAGCAGTACTTC. Together with reference TRBV7-9 and TRBJ2-7, the CDR3 gives the full variable domain: DTGVSQNPRHKITKRGQNVTFRCDPISEHNRLYWYRQTLGQGPEFLTYFQNEAQLEKSRLLSDRFSAERPKGSFSTLEIQRTEQGDSAMYLCASSLAPGDEQYFGPGTRLTVT.

The chain recombines TRBV5-8 with TRBJ2-3, with D possibly being TRBD2 (6 bases). Germline assignment: CDR1 SGHTS and CDR2 YDEGEE. V was cut by 4 bases and J by 0 bases, with 12 bases left in between. This CDR3 spans 15 amino acids. The CDR3 protein is CASSKGLPSTDTQYF. The CDR3 DNA reads as TGTGCCAGCAGCAAGGGACTTCCTAGCACAGATACGCAGTATTTT.